This T cell receptor (beta chain) was obtained from a study of post-analysis software for immune sequencing data. Sequencing libraries made from TCR beta cDNA carried unique molecular identifiers. In TCRdb, the PCR reads were re-called with MiXCR into one record per CDR3 protein. Of more than 500,000 distinct CDR3 sequences detected, 30% to 40% appear once; the ten largest clones hold approximately 6%. Germline values: CDR1 SGHRS, CDR2 YFSETQ. Trimming shortened V by 0 bases and J by 1 base, and 15 bases separated the two germline ends. The CDR3 sequence is 17 residues long. Broader study findings: Comparison of patients with controls showed a handful of TRBV segments more frequent in patients, TRBV5-6, TRBV5-1 and TRBV20-1 among them.

A word on this clonotype: The antigen is unknown.

The receptor comes from a girl aged 2-17 years with multiple sclerosis. The sample comprised blood. This chain links TRBV5-1 with TRBJ2-3, with a weak D call TRBD2 (6 bases). The CDR3 is CASSLAPRGGGTDTQYF. The CDR3 DNA reads TGCGCCAGCAGCTTGGCCCCGAGGGGCGGGGGCACAGATACGCAGTATTTT.